This T cell receptor (beta chain) derives from a study of technical replicates of blood from a few donors (dated by TCRdb to 2017 to 2019). V lost 2 bases and J lost 2 bases, and the count of bases not matched to a germline gene is 0. The CDR3 goes from the cysteine to the phenylalanine over 14 residues. Only the CDR3 DNA stays, 42 bases, in frame from base 1. The germline V gene (reference sequence) sets CDR1 to MNHEY and CDR2 to SMNVEV. As concerns this clone: Its antigen is unknown. No clone much larger than this one lies a single base away; base qualities are absent.

Library creation used the immunoSEQ multiplex PCR assay. TCRdb stores this immuneACCESS table with in-frame sequences only. Part of the clones is absent; in the studies checked, under half of the shortfall reflects unresolved V genes, and no reason is known for the rest. For this sample there are 70,000 to 95,000 clones; under 95% appear just once. 0.26% of the sample is held by the ten biggest clonotypes. This clonotype was obtained from a human donor in good health. The sample was T cells isolated from PBMCs. This sequence uses TRBV27 and TRBJ2-5, and 9 junction bases match TRBD2. The encoded CDR3 is CASSLAGGQETQYF. The sequenced DNA is TGTGCCAGCAGTTTAGCGGGAGGGCAAGAGACCCAGTACTTC.